Below, 9 T cell receptor beta chains from the same sample are listed, as sequenced in a study of identical twins. MiXCR, applied by TCRdb to the 5' RACE reads, yields one record per CDR3 protein. Of under 300,000 distinct CDR3 sequences listed, around an eighth are singletons. What was sequenced was memory (CD45RO+) T cells sorted from blood. The source of these receptors is a woman aged 18 to 35 in good health.

The chain joins TRBV9 to TRBJ1-2; a weak D match, TRBD1 (5 bases). Germline V gene sequence: CDR1 SGDLS, CDR2 YYNGEE. This CDR3 region has 14 residues. The V gene lost 0 bases and the J gene lost 5 bases, with 11 bases spanning the gap. This chain's CDR3 is CASSVGTDTYGYTF. The CDR3 DNA reads TGTGCCAGCAGCGTAGGGACGGACACATATGGCTACACCTTC.

The genes are TRBV20-1 and TRBJ2-1; 7 nucleotides line up with TRBD2. The CDR3 has 14 amino acids. The germline CDR1 and CDR2 sequences are DFQATT and SNEGSKA (reference sequence). Trimming removed 5 bases from V and 9 bases from J; junction bases left unmatched: 13. The CDR3 sequence: CSAGPQLASGEQFF. CDR3 nucleotides: TGCAGTGCTGGGCCCCAACTAGCGAGCGGTGAGCAGTTCTTC.

V and J are TRBV5-6 and TRBJ1-1; D gene ambiguous. The CDR3 loop spans 13 amino acids. Germline CDR1 and CDR2: SGHDT and YYEEEE. With 1 base removed from V and 6 bases from J, the gap between germline ends came to 10 bases. Written as DNA, the CDR3 is TGTGCCAGCAGCTTGAGGAATAGGGCTGAAGCTTTCTTT. It yields the protein CASSLRNRAEAFF.

The chain uses TRBV6-9 and TRBJ2-5; either TRBD1 or TRBD2 may supply D (6 bases each). The CDR3 loop spans 11 amino acids. V lost 8 bases and J lost 4, with 8 bases in between. From germline, CDR1 is MNHGY and CDR2 SVAAGI. The CDR3 sequence is CASWGAETQYF. CDR3 nucleotides: TGTGCCAGCTGGGGGGCAGAGACCCAGTACTTC.

This rearrangement joins TRBV27 to TRBJ2-1; 7 nucleotides align to TRBD2. J was trimmed by 5 bases and V by 3 bases; bases with no gene match: 7. CDR1 and CDR2 from the germline V gene are MNHEY and SMNVEV (reference sequence). CDR3 length: 15 residues. The CDR3 protein is CASSFSGLGDNEQFF. DNA for the CDR3: TGTGCCAGCAGTTTTTCCGGACTAGGGGACAATGAGCAGTTCTTC.

The genes are TRBV30 and TRBJ2-1; TRBD2 aligns across 10 bases. V shed 5 bases, J shed 4 bases, and the junction held 2 bases outside the gene matches. The CDR3 is 13 residues long. Germline loops: CDR1 GTSNPN, CDR2 SVGIG (reference sequence). The CDR3 loop reads CAWGTSVYNEQFF. CDR3 nucleotide sequence: TGTGCCTGGGGGACTAGCGTTTACAATGAGCAGTTCTTC. Variable domain in full (rest from reference TRBV30 and TRBJ2-1): SQTIHQWPATLVQPVGSPLSLECTVEGTSNPNLYWYRQAAGRGLQLLFYSVGIGQISSEVPQNLSASRPQDRQFILSSKKLLLSDSGFYLCAWGTSVYNEQFFGPGTRLTVL.

This clonotype was observed a handful of times. J is TRBJ1-1 and V is TRBV10-3, with D possibly matching TRBD1 (5 bases). With 6 bases removed from V and 5 bases from J, the gap between germline ends came to 16 bases. The CDR3 runs to 14 residues. The germline V gene encodes CDR1 ENHRY and CDR2 SYGVKD. CDR3 nucleotides: TGTGCCATCAGGGCGCGGGGGGAAGGAACTGAAGCTTTCTTT. It encodes CAIRARGEGTEAFF.

V usage is TRBV5-1 and J usage is TRBJ2-1; 8 bases fit TRBD2. Looked up from germline, CDR1 is SGHRS and CDR2 is YFSETQ. V lost 8 bases to trimming and J lost 1 base; unmatched junction nucleotides: 5. The CDR3 loop spans 14 amino acids. CDR3 coding DNA: TGCGCCAGTGACCGGGGGGGTTCCTACAATGAGCAGTTCTTC. It encodes CASDRGGSYNEQFF.

The V and J genes are TRBV27 and TRBJ2-1; 8 positions match TRBD2. With 8 bases clipped from V and 7 bases from J, the junction kept 13 bases outside the gene matches. The CDR3 totals 15 residues. CDR1 is MNHEY, CDR2 SMNVEV, per germline (reference sequence). CDR3 sequence reads: CASRTRAGATNEQFF. Here the CDR3 DNA reads TGTGCCAGCCGAACGAGAGCGGGAGCGACGAATGAGCAGTTCTTC.